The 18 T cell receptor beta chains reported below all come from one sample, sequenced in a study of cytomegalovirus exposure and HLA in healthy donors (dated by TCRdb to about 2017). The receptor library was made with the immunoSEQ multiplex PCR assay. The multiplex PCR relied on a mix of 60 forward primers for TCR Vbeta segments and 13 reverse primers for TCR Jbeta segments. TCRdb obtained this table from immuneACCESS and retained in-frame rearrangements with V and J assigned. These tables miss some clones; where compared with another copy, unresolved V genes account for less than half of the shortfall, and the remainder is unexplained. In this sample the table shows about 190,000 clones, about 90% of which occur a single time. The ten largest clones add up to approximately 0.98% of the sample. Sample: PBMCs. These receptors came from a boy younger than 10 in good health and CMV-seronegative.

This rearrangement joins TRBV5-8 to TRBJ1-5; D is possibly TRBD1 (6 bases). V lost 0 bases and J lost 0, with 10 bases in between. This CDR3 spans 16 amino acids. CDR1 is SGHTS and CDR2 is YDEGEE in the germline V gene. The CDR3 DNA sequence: TGTGCCAGCAGCTTGGCCCTGGACAGTAGCAATCAGCCCCAGCATTTT. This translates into CASSLALDSSNQPQHF.

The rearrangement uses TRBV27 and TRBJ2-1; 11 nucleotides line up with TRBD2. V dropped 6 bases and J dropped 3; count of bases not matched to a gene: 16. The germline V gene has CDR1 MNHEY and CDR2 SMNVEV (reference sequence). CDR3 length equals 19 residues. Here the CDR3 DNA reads TGTGCCAGCAGACACCAATTCCCCTTTACTAGCGGGGGCTACAATGAGCAGTTCTTC. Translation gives CASRHQFPFTSGGYNEQFF.

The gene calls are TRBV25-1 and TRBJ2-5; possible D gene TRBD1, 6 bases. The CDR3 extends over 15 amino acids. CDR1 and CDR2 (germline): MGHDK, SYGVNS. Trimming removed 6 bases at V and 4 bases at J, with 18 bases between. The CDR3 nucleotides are TGTGCCAGCAGAGGGGCAGGGGCGGTAGGAGAGACCCAGTACTTC. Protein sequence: CASRGAGAVGETQYF.

The CDR3 DNA is TGCGCCAGCAGCCCGCTCCAAAGGGGGCGCGACGGCAACGAGCAGTACTTC. Translating gives CASSPLQRGRDGNEQYF. V and J are TRBV5-1 and TRBJ2-7, with 7 positions matching TRBD1. The CDR3 consists of 17 residues. V lost 4 bases to trimming and J lost 5 bases; unmatched junction nucleotides: 18. The germline V gene has CDR1 SGHRS and CDR2 YFSETQ.

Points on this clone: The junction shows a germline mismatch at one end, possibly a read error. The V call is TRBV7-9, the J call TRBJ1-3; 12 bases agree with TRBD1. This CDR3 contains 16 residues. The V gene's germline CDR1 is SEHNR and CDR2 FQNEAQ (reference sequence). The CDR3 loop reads CASSGGDRGPGNTTYF. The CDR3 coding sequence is TGTGCCAGCAGCGGGGGGGACAGGGGGCCTGGAAACACCACATATTTT.

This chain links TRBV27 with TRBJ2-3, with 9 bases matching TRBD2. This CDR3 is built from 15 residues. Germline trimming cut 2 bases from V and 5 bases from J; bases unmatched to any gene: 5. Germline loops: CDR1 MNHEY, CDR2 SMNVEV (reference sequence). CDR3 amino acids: CASSLLAGTEDTQYF. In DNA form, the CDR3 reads TGTGCCAGCAGTTTACTAGCGGGAACGGAAGATACGCAGTATTTT.

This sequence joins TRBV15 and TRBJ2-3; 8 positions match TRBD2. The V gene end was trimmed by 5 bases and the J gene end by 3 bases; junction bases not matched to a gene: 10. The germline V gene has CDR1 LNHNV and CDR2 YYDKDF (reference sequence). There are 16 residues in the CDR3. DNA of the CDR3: TGTGCCACCAGCCGGGGGCGTAGCGGGGTTACAGATACGCAGTATTTT. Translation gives CATSRGRSGVTDTQYF.

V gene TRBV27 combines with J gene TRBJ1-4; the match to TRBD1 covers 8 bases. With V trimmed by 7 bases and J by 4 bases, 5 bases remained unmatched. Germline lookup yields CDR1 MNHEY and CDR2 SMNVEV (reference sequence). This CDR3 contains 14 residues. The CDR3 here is CASTSTGVNEKLFF. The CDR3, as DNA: TGTGCCAGCACCTCGACAGGGGTTAATGAAAAACTGTTTTTT.

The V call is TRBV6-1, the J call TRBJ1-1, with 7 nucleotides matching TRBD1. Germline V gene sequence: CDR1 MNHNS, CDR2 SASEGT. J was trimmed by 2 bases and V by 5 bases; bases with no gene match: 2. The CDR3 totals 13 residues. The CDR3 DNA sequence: TGTGCCAGCAGTCGACAGGGTAACACTGAAGCTTTCTTT. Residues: CASSRQGNTEAFF.

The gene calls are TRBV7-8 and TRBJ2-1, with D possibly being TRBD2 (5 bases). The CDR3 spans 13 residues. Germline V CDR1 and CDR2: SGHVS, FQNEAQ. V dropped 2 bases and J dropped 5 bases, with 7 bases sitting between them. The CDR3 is CASSLSGNNEQFF. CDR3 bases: TGTGCCAGCAGCTTATCGGGGAACAATGAGCAGTTCTTC.

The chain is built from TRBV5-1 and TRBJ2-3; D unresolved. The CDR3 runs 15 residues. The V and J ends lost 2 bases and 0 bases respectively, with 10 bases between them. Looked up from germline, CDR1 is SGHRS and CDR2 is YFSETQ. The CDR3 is CASSFDSSSTDTQYF. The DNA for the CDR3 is TGCGCCAGCAGCTTCGATAGCTCTAGCACAGATACGCAGTATTTT.

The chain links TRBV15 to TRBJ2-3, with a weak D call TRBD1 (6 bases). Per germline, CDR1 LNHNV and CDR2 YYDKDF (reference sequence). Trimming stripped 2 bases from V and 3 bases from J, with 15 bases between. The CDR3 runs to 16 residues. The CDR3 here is CATSRPTGLGTDTQYF. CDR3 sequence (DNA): TGTGCCACCAGCAGACCTACAGGGCTAGGGACAGATACGCAGTATTTT.

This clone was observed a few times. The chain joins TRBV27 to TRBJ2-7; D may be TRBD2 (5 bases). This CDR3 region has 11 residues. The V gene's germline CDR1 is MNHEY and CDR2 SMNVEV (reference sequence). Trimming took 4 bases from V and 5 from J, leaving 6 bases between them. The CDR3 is CASSSGNEQYF. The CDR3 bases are TGTGCCAGCAGTTCCGGGAACGAGCAGTACTTC.

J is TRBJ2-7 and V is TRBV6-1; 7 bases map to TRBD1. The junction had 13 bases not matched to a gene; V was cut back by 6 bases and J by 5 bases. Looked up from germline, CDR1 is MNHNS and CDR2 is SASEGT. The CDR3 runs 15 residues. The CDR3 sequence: CASRSMAGGINEQYF. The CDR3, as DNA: TGTGCCAGCAGATCAATGGCAGGGGGTATAAACGAGCAGTACTTC.

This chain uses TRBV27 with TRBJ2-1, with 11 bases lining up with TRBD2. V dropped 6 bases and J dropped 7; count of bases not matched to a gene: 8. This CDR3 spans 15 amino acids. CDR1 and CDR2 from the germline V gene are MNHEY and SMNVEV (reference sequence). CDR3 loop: CASSSRLAGGNEQFF. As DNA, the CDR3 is TGTGCCAGCAGCTCCCGCCTAGCGGGAGGTAATGAGCAGTTCTTC.

This CDR3 is CASMSGDYGYTF. In DNA, the CDR3 is TGTGCCAGCATGTCGGGGGACTATGGCTACACCTTC. The chain links TRBV27 to TRBJ1-2; possibly TRBD1 for D (5 bases). V gave up 7 bases and J gave up 3 bases, with 9 bases separating them. This CDR3 comprises 12 residues. Looked up from germline, CDR1 is MNHEY and CDR2 is SMNVEV (reference sequence).

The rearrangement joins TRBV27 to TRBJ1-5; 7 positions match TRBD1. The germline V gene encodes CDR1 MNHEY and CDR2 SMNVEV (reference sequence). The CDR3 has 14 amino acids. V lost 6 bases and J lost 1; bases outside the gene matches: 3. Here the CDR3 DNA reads TGTGCCAGCAGCCAACAGGGGAGCAATCAGCCCCAGCATTTT. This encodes CASSQQGSNQPQHF.

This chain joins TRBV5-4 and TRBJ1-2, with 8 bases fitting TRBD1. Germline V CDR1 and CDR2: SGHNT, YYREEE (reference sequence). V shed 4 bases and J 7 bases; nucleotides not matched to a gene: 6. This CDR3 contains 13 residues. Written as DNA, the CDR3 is TGTGCCAGCAGCGCTCGACAGGGGTCTGGCTACACCTTC. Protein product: CASSARQGSGYTF.